The sample holds one count of the clone carrying this T cell receptor beta chain. In the authors' workflow: Amplification with reference gene primers provided the estimates of nucleated cell counts. Method: immunoSEQ multiplex PCR; TCRdb's copy keeps in-frame clones and lacks some. The D gene and trimming were derived from the DNA, and the V and J assignments and clone size from that table. The table includes some 160,000 clones, around 88% detected once. This sample was taken from a study of blood T cell repertoires in COVID-19. Trimming cost V 6 bases and J 4 bases, with 15 bases left between them. CDR3 length equals 15 residues. Germline V lookup: CDR1 ENHRY, CDR2 SYGVKD.

This receptor was obtained from a woman in her sixties or seventies who had recovered from COVID-19. The sequenced material came from peripheral blood. This chain uses TRBV10-3 with TRBJ2-2; TRBD2 is a possible D gene (7 bases). CDR3 amino acids: CAISVRGAPTGELFF. CDR3 bases: TGTGCCATCAGCGTCCGGGGGGCCCCCACCGGGGAGCTGTTTTTT.